This T cell receptor (beta chain) was observed in a study of graft-versus-host responses after intestinal transplantation. Worth noting for this clone: The antigen is unknown.

V was cut by 7 bases and J by 0 bases, with 13 bases left in between. Germline assignment: CDR1 SGHVS and CDR2 FQNEAQ. This CDR3 region has 16 residues. The method was immunoSEQ multiplex PCR; TCRdb's version includes in-frame clones alone and lacks a portion of them. The sample yields some 90,000 clones, 75% to 90% seen once. The source of this sequence is a human donor who received an intestinal transplant. The specimen comprised unstimulated CD4+ T cells sorted from spleen or lymph node cells, sampled before intestinal transplant. The V call is TRBV7-8, the J call TRBJ2-6, with D maybe TRBD1 (6 bases). DNA for the CDR3: TGTGCCAGCACCAACCGGGACAACTCTGGGGCCAACGTCCTGACTTTC. It is translated as CASTNRDNSGANVLTF.